The present entry profiles one TCR beta chain with its context. Its antigen is as yet unknown. This specimen comes from a study of post-analysis software for immune sequencing data. Study-wide points: Patients used a few TRBV segments, including TRBV5-6, TRBV5-1 and TRBV20-1, more often than controls. F measure grouped same-batch samples tightly together.

Trimming took off 5 bases at V and 4 bases at J, with 20 bases between the two ends. This CDR3 has 16 residues. Unique molecular identifiers tagged the TCR beta cDNA libraries. MiXCR, applied by TCRdb to the PCR reads, yields one record per CDR3 protein. The table includes 170,000 or so distinct CDR3 sequences, around 30% detected once. This chain uses TRBV12-3 or TRBV12-4 with TRBJ2-5; possible D gene TRBD2, 5 bases. Sequencing used blood. This sequence was found in a girl aged 5 to 17 with multiple sclerosis. CDR3 residues: CASSLPSGNWGETQYF. Here the CDR3 DNA reads TGTGCCAGCAGTCTCCCTTCCGGGAATTGGGGAGAGACCCAGTACTTC.